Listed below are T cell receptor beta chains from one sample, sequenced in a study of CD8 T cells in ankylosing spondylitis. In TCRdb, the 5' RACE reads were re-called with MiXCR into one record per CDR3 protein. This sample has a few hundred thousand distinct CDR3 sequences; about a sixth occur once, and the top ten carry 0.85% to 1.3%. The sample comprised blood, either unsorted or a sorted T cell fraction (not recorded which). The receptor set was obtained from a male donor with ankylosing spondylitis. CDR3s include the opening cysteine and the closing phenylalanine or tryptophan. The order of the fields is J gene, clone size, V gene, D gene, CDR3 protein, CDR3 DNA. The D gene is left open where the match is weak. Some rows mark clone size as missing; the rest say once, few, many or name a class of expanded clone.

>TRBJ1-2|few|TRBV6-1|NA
CAIPDIYYGYTF
TGTGCCATCCCGGACATTTACTATGGCTACACCTTC
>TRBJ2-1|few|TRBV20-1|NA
CSARQGYEQFF
TGCAGTGCTAGGCAGGGGTATGAGCAGTTCTTC
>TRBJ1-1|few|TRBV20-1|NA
CSVRPRGRGIGAAFF
TGCAGTGTTCGGCCTCGGGGGCGCGGGATAGGTGCAGCTTTCTTT
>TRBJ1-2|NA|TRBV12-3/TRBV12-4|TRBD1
CASSRNPTGGGYGYTF
TGTGCCAGCAGTCGCAACCCGACAGGGGGAGGCTATGGCTACACCTTC
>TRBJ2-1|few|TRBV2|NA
CASRGAVTGDNEQFF
TGTGCCAGCAGAGGGGCCGTTACAGGAGACAATGAGCAGTTCTTC
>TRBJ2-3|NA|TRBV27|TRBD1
CASSIGQGADTQYF
TGTGCCAGCAGTATCGGACAGGGAGCAGATACGCAGTATTTT
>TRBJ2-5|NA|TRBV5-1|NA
CASSLGSLGETQYF
TGCGCCAGCAGCTTGGGTAGCTTGGGGGAGACCCAGTACTTC
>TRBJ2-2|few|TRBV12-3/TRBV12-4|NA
CASSPGSGTRSNTGELFF
TGTGCCAGCAGTCCGGGATCCGGGACTCGATCGAACACCGGGGAGCTGTTTTTT
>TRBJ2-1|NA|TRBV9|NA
CASSVVRGSHNEQFF
TGTGCCAGCAGCGTAGTGAGGGGCTCCCACAATGAGCAGTTCTTC
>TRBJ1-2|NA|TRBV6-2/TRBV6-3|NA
CASSYRASYGYTF
TGTGCCAGCAGTTACCGGGCAAGCTATGGCTACACCTTC
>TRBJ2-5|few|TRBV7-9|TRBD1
CASSHAQGEQTQYF
TGTGCCAGCAGCCACGCCCAGGGGGAACAGACCCAGTACTTC
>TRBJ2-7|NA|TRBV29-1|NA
CSVARDPATYEQYF
TGCAGCGTTGCTCGGGACCCAGCCACCTACGAGCAGTACTTC
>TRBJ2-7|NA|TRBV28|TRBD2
CASRSTSGRNEQYF
TGTGCCAGCAGGTCCACTAGCGGGAGGAACGAGCAGTACTTC
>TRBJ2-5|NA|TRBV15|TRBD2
CATSRDGGVEETQYF
TGTGCCACCAGCAGAGATGGGGGGGTTGAAGAGACCCAGTACTTC
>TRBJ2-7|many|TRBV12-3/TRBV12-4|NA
CASNRGGTGSSYEQYF
TGTGCCAGCAACCGGGGGGGGACAGGGAGCTCCTACGAGCAGTACTTC
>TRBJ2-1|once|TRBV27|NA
CASSSPLRQFF
TGTGCCAGCAGCTCCCCATTGCGGCAGTTCTTC
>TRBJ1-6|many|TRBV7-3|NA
CASSSLRNSPLHF
TGTGCCAGCAGCTCCCTACGGAATTCACCCCTCCACTTT
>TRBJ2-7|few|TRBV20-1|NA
CSARTGFSYEQYF
TGCAGTGCTAGAACGGGATTTTCCTACGAGCAGTACTTC
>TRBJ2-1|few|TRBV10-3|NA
CAIAGQSSYNEQFF
TGTGCCATCGCCGGACAGAGCTCCTACAATGAGCAGTTCTTC
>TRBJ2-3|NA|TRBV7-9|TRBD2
CASSFGLVTDTQYF
TGTGCCAGCAGCTTCGGACTAGTGACAGATACGCAGTATTTT
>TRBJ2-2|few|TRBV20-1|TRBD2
CSARGYRPGRANTGELFF
TGCAGTGCTAGAGGTTACCGCCCCGGGAGGGCGAACACCGGGGAGCTGTTTTTT
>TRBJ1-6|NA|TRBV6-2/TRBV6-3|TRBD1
CASSYLGQGNSPLHF
TGTGCCAGCAGTTACCTTGGACAGGGGAATTCACCCCTCCACTTT
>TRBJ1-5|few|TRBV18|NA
CASLGENGGQPQHF
TGTGCCAGCCTGGGTGAGAACGGGGGTCAGCCCCAGCATTTT
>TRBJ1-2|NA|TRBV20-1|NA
CSATGDPGNYGYTF
TGCAGTGCTACAGGGGATCCCGGTAACTATGGCTACACCTTC
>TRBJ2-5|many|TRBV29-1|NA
CSGLTSTGEGETQYF
TGCAGCGGTTTAACCTCGACAGGCGAGGGGGAGACCCAGTACTTC
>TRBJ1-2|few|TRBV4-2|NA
CASSQWTGGGYGYTF
TGTGCCAGCAGCCAATGGACGGGTGGAGGATATGGCTACACCTTC